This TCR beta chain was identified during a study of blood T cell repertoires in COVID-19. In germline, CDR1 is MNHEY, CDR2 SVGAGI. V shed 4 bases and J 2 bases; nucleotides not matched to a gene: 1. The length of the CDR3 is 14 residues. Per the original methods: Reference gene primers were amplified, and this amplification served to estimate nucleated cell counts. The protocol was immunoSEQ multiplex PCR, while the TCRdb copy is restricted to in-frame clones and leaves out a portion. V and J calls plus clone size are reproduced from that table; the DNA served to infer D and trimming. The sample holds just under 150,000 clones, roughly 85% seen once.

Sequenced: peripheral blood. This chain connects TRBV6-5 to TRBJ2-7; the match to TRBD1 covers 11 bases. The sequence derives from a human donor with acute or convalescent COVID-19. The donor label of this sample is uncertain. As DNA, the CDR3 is TGTGCCAGCAGTTCGGGACAGGGGGCCTACGAGCAGTACTTC. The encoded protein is CASSSGQGAYEQYF.